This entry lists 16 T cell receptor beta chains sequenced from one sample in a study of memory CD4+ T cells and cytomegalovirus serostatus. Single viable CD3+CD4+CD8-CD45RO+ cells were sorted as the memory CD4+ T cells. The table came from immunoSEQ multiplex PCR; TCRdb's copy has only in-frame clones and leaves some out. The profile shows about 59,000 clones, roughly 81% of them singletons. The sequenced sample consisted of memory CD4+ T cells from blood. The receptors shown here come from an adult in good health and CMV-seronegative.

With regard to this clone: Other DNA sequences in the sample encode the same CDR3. In DNA form, the CDR3 reads TGTGCCAGCTCAGGCGATAGCAATCAGCCCCAGCATTTT. Translating gives CASSGDSNQPQHF. The V and J genes are TRBV18 and TRBJ1-5; no firm D call. This CDR3 has 13 amino acids. The ends were cut back, 5 bases at V and 0 bases at J, with 5 bases in the middle. CDR1 KGHSH and CDR2 LQKENI come from the germline V gene.

As DNA, the CDR3 is TGTGCCGGGCGGTGGCTAGCGGCGAACACCGGGGAGCTGTTTTTT. Translating gives CAGRWLAANTGELFF. This sequence joins TRBV30 and TRBJ2-2, with 7 bases matching TRBD2. After removal of 8 bases from V and 0 bases from J, the junction contained 9 bases not matched to a gene. CDR3 length: 15 amino acids. CDR1 and CDR2 from the germline V gene are GTSNPN and SVGIG (reference sequence).

The CDR3 coding sequence is TGTGCCAGCAGATACCCAGGGGAGTCAGCCGGGGAGCTGTTTTTT. Translating it yields CASRYPGESAGELFF. The gene calls are TRBV6-6 and TRBJ2-2, with D possibly matching TRBD1 (6 bases). CDR3 size: 15 residues. Germline-derived CDR1 and CDR2 are MNHNY and SVGAGI (reference sequence). V lost 6 bases and J lost 6, with 17 bases in between.

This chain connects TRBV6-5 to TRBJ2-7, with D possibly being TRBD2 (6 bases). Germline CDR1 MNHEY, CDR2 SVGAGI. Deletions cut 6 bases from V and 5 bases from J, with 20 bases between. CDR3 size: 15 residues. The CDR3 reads CASRERRGRFNEQYF. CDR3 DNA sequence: TGTGCCAGCAGAGAACGGAGGGGTCGTTTTAACGAGCAGTACTTC.

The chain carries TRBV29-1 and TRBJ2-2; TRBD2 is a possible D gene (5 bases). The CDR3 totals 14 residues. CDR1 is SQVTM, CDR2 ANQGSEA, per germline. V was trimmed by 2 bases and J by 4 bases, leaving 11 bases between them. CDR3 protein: CSVERGLGTGELFF. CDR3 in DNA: TGCAGCGTTGAACGTGGACTTGGCACCGGGGAGCTGTTTTTT.

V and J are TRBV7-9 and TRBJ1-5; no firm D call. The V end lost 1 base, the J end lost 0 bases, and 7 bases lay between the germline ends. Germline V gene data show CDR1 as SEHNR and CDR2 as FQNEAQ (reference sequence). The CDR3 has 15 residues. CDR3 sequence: CASSLGEYSNQPQHF. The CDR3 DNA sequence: TGTGCCAGCAGCTTAGGAGAGTATAGCAATCAGCCCCAGCATTTT.

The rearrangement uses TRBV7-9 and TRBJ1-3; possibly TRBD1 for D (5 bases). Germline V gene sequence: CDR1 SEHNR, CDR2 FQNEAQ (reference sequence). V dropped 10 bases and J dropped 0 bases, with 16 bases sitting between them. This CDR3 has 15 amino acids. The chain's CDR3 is CATATELFSGNTIYF. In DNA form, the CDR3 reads TGTGCCACGGCGACAGAACTTTTCTCTGGAAACACCATATATTTT.

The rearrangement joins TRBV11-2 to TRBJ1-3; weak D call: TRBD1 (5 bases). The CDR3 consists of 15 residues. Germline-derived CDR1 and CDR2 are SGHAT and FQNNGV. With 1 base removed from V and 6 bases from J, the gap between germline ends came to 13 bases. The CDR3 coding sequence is TGTGCCAGCAGCTTAGTATCAGGGTTTTTAAACACCATATATTTT. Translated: CASSLVSGFLNTIYF.

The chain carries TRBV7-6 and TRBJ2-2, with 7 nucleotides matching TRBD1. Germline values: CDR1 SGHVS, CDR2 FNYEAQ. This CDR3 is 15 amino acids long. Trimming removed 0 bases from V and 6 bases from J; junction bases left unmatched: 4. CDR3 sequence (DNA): TGTGCCAGCAGCTTAGCGGAGACAGGGTCCGGGGAGCTGTTTTTT. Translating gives CASSLAETGSGELFF.

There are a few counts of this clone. The CDR3 loop is CASSQPSTPRTGKEYNEQFF. The CDR3 bases are TGTGCCAGCAGCCAACCGTCTACCCCGAGGACAGGAAAGGAATACAATGAGCAGTTCTTC. The chain carries TRBV4-2 and TRBJ2-1, with 7 bases identical to TRBD1. CDR1 and CDR2 from the germline V gene are LGHNA and YNFKEQ. The CDR3 is made up of 20 amino acids. V trimming: 2 bases; J trimming: 4 bases; junction bases outside the gene matches: 20.

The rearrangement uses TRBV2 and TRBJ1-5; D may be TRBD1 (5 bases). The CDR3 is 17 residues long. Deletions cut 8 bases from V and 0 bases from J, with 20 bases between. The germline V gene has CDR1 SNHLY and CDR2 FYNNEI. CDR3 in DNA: TGTGCCAGCGCAGGGTCCCCCCTCAAGTTTAGCAATCAGCCCCAGCATTTT. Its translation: CASAGSPLKFSNQPQHF.

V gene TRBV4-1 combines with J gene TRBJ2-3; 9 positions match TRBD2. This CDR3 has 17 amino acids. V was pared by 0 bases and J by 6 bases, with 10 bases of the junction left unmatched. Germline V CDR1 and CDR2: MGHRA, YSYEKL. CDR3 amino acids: CASSQDPGLAPPDTQYF. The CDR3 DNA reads TGCGCCAGCAGCCAAGATCCCGGACTAGCGCCCCCGGATACGCAGTATTTT.

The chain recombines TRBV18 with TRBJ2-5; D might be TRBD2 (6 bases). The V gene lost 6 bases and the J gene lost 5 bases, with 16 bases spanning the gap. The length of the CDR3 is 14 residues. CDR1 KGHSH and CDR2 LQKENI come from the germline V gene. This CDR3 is CASSRRGGEETQYF. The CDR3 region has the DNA TGTGCCAGCTCCCGGAGAGGCGGGGAGGAGACCCAGTACTTC.

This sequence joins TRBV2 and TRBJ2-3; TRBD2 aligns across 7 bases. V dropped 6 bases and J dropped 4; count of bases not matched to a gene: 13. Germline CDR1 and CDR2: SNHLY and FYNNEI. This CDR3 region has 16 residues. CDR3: CASRPTAGVRSDTQYF. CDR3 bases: TGTGCCAGCAGACCAACCGCGGGAGTTAGGTCAGATACGCAGTATTTT.

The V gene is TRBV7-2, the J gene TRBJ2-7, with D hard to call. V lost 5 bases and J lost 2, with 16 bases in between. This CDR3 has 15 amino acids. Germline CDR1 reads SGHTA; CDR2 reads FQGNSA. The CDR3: CASSKDTTRAYEQYF. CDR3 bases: TGTGCCAGCAGCAAAGATACCACCAGAGCCTACGAGCAGTACTTC.

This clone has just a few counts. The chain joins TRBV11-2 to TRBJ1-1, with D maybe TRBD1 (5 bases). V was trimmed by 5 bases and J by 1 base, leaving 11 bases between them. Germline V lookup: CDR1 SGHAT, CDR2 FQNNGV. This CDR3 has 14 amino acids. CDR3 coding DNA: TGTGCCAGCAGCCCCCAGAGGGGGAACACTGAAGCTTTCTTT. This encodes CASSPQRGNTEAFF.